What follows is one T cell receptor beta chain and its context. Generated by immunoSEQ multiplex PCR, the TCRdb table keeps only in-frame clones and is missing some. This table has 60,000 to 90,000 clones, 80% appearing once. Germline V gene data show CDR1 as LNHNV and CDR2 as YYDKDF (reference sequence). V lost 5 bases to trimming and J lost 4 bases, with 20 bases between them. The length of the CDR3 is 16 residues. The sample comes from a study of blood T cell repertoires in COVID-19. Turning to the study itself: T cells, B-cell-depleted T cells, or PBMCs provided the cDNA or gDNA that served as material.

This TCR came from a man aged 55 to 70 with active or convalescent COVID-19. What was sequenced was peripheral blood. This chain connects TRBV15 to TRBJ1-2; tentatively, D is TRBD1 (6 bases). This CDR3 is CATSPRAGALSYGYTF. In nucleotides, the CDR3 is TGTGCCACCAGCCCACGGGCAGGGGCCCTTTCCTATGGCTACACCTTC.